This T cell receptor beta chain comes out of a study of cytomegalovirus exposure and HLA in healthy donors listed by TCRdb under 2017. Regarding the research as a whole: According to a later analysis, one platform produced both the 120 validation repertoires and the 666 repertoires of the first cohort. The study aimed to test whether cataloging public T cell receptors could reveal signatures of past pathogen exposure. A separate validation cohort of about 110 different subjects was used in addition to the roughly 640-subject first cohort. To predict cytomegalovirus infection status, the study brought together high-throughput TCR immunosequencing, statistical association of individual TCRs with disease status, and machine learning. Study-wide findings and limitations: All 120 or so repertoires were used to score co-occurrence in the validation cohort in a later analysis, because that analysis had no HLA typing for the cohort. The authors suggested that the approach could potentially be extended to other disease states and immunological phenotypes. Most TCR sequences were seen in very few donors, while some public TCRs were found in many individuals. Three of the identified cytomegalovirus-associated TCR beta chains were confirmed in vitro to be specific for cytomegalovirus antigens. The classifier was reported to diagnose cytomegalovirus status with high specificity and sensitivity in both the original cohort and the validation cohort. Of the cluster scores, 85% to 95% were above 0 in a later analysis, which found that TCRs clustered in the first cohort also tended to co-occur in the 120 validation repertoires. A total of fewer than 200 TCR beta chains were listed by the study as associated with cytomegalovirus.

Remarks on this clone: Its antigen has not been determined. No clone much larger than this one lies a single base away; base qualities are absent.

V loses 0 bases of germline sequence and J loses 6 bases, and the interval between the two ends is 13 bases. Based on the germline V gene, the CDR1 and CDR2 sequences are SGDLS and YYNGEE. The CDR3 runs 14 amino acids, cysteine and phenylalanine included. Just CDR3 DNA is preserved here, 42 bases in frame from base 1. To prepare the library, the immunoSEQ multiplex PCR assay was applied. On the study's bioinformatics: To diagnose cytomegalovirus status from the catalog of TCR beta chain sequences, a statistical classification framework was built. TCRdb stores this immuneACCESS table with in-frame sequences only. Part of the clones is absent; in the studies checked, under half of the shortfall reflects unresolved V genes, and no reason is known for the rest. V and J calls and clone size come straight from that table; D and trimming were deduced from the DNA. This sample holds roughly 120,000 clones; approximately 86% were observed only once. In total, the top ten clones hold around 4.5% of the sample.

Donors formed part of the validation cohort, which comprised 120 or so subjects and was distinct from the first cohort of some 700 subjects. This sequence was found in a man in his late teens or twenties in good health and CMV-seropositive. This receptor chain uses TRBV9 and TRBJ2-7; the D gene cannot be named for sure. The sequenced sample was PBMCs. The sequenced DNA is TGTGCCAGCAGCGTAGACCACAAGCGATCCGAGCAGTACTTC. The translation is CASSVDHKRSEQYF.